The 22 T cell receptor beta chains presented below share a single source sample, sequenced in a study of cytomegalovirus exposure and HLA in healthy donors. The PCR contained 60 Vbeta and 13 Jbeta primers. This table comes from immunoSEQ multiplex PCR, and its TCRdb copy is limited to in-frame clones, with some not included. The table lists under 150,000 clones, 70% to 80% of them singletons. Input material: PBMCs. The source of these receptors is a man younger than 40 in good health and CMV-seronegative.

V is TRBV25-1 and J is TRBJ2-5; 7 bases match TRBD2. After removal of 7 bases from V and 11 bases from J, the junction contained 16 bases not matched to a gene. CDR3 length: 14 amino acids. Germline V gene sequence: CDR1 MGHDK, CDR2 SYGVNS. The CDR3 DNA reads TGTGCCAGCACCCCCGGGGGGTCCGCCGGGGAGCAGTACTTC. Encoded protein: CASTPGGSAGEQYF. The complete variable domain, with remaining parts taken from reference TRBV25-1 and TRBJ2-5, reads EADIYQTPRYLVIGTGKKITLECSQTMGHDKMYWYQQDPGMELHLIHYSYGVNSTEKGDLSSESTVSRIRTEHFPLTLESARPSHTSQYLCASTPGGSAGEQYFGPGTRLLVL.

The gene calls are TRBV19 and TRBJ2-1, with 7 bases aligning to TRBD2. Per germline, CDR1 LNHDA and CDR2 SQIVND (reference sequence). J lost 6 bases, V lost 1 base, and 6 bases had no gene match. CDR3 length: 15 residues. The CDR3 here is CASSIALSGGNEQFF. The DNA of the CDR3 is TGTGCCAGTAGTATAGCCTTATCGGGAGGCAATGAGCAGTTCTTC.

This sequence joins TRBV15 and TRBJ1-4, with D perhaps matching TRBD1 (5 bases). V was clipped by 1 base and J by 4 bases, with 10 bases between them. CDR3 length: 15 amino acids. CDR1 is LNHNV and CDR2 is YYDKDF in the germline V gene (reference sequence). CDR3 loop: CATSRGRGGNEKLFF. The CDR3 DNA sequence: TGTGCCACCAGCAGAGGTCGGGGGGGTAATGAAAAACTGTTTTTT.

The rearrangement joins TRBV6-5 to TRBJ1-6; 11 bases align to TRBD1. The CDR3 extends over 15 amino acids. Looked up from germline, CDR1 is MNHEY and CDR2 is SVGAGI. V lost 6 bases to trimming and J lost 10 bases; unmatched junction nucleotides: 8. The CDR3 bases are TGTGCCAGCAGCCCCCGGGGACAGGGGGAATCACCCCTCCACTTT. It translates to CASSPRGQGESPLHF.

The chain employs TRBV5-4 and TRBJ1-2; D might be TRBD1 (6 bases). Trimming removed 4 bases at V and 5 bases at J, with 21 bases between. There are 16 residues in the CDR3. CDR1 is SGHNT, CDR2 YYREEE, per germline (reference sequence). The CDR3 reads CASSRRAGEGLYGYTF. The CDR3 bases are TGTGCCAGCAGCCGTCGGGCAGGGGAGGGTCTTTATGGCTACACCTTC.

This clone has just a few counts. The CDR3, as DNA: TGTGCCAGCAGTACAGGGTCAAACACTGAAGCTTTCTTT. Translating it yields CASSTGSNTEAFF. V gene TRBV9 combines with J gene TRBJ1-1; D perhaps matches TRBD1 (6 bases). The CDR3 runs to 13 residues. V dropped 5 bases and J dropped 2 bases, with 10 bases sitting between them. The germline V gene has CDR1 SGDLS and CDR2 YYNGEE.

This clone has more than one count but fewer than ten. V usage is TRBV27 and J usage is TRBJ2-1; D not certain. Per the germline V gene, CDR1 is MNHEY and CDR2 is SMNVEV (reference sequence). The CDR3 is 13 residues long. V lost 4 bases and J 6 bases, leaving 10 bases between the germline ends. CDR3 sequence: CASSSVFSNEQFF. As DNA, the CDR3 is TGTGCCAGCAGTTCGGTATTCTCCAATGAGCAGTTCTTC.

The genes are TRBV30 and TRBJ1-2, with TRBD1 identical over 7 bases. The CDR3 covers 12 residues. Germline V gene lookup returns CDR1 GTSNPN and CDR2 SVGIG (reference sequence). After removal of 5 bases from V and 7 bases from J, the junction contained 7 bases not matched to a gene. The chain's CDR3 is CAWGDSLGGYTF. The CDR3 DNA reads as TGTGCCTGGGGGGACAGCCTCGGTGGCTACACCTTC.

CDR3 region: CASSQDGYWTPGELFF. The DNA of the CDR3 is TGCGCCAGCAGCCAAGATGGCTATTGGACTCCCGGGGAGCTGTTTTTT. The rearrangement joins TRBV4-3 to TRBJ2-2, with a weak D call TRBD2 (5 bases). CDR1 is LGHNA and CDR2 is YSLEER in the germline V gene. This CDR3 has 16 amino acids. Trimming cost V 0 bases and J 6 bases, with 14 bases left between them.

The chain uses TRBV5-6 and TRBJ1-1, with D perhaps matching TRBD1 (5 bases). Looked up from germline, CDR1 is SGHDT and CDR2 is YYEEEE. V gave up 6 bases and J gave up 2 bases, with 17 bases separating them. This CDR3 has 15 amino acids. CDR3 in DNA: TGTGCCAGCACCCCATGGACACTGATAAACACTGAAGCTTTCTTT. Amino acid sequence: CASTPWTLINTEAFF.

The V and J genes are TRBV28 and TRBJ2-7; 13 bases are shared with TRBD2. The junction had 3 bases not matched to a gene; V was cut back by 6 bases and J by 1 base. The CDR3 is made up of 15 amino acids. Germline V CDR1 and CDR2: MDHEN, SYDVKM. The CDR3 DNA sequence: TGTGCCAGCAGACTAGCGGGAGGGCCTTCCTACGAGCAGTACTTC. The encoded protein is CASRLAGGPSYEQYF.

The J gene is TRBJ1-3, the V gene TRBV4-1; D perhaps matches TRBD1 (5 bases). Deletions cut 1 base from V and 2 bases from J, with 9 bases between. This CDR3 has 15 amino acids. The germline gives CDR1 MGHRA, CDR2 YSYEKL. The CDR3 DNA follows: TGCGCCAGCAGCCAAGTCGCGGACACTGGAAACACCATATATTTT. This gives the protein CASSQVADTGNTIYF.

This clone occurred a few times. The chain joins TRBV7-8 to TRBJ1-1, with TRBD1 as a possible D gene (5 bases). Germline-derived CDR1 and CDR2 are SGHVS and FQNEAQ. This CDR3 has 15 residues. V lost 1 base, J lost 3 bases, and 12 bases lay in between. This CDR3 is CASSLVAGRDTEAFF. CDR3 sequence (DNA): TGTGCCAGCAGCTTAGTAGCAGGCAGGGACACTGAAGCTTTCTTT. Full variable domain (remainder filled in from reference TRBV7-8 and TRBJ1-1): GAGVSQSPRYKVAKRGQDVALRCDPISGHVSLFWYQQALGQGPEFLTYFQNEAQLDKSGLPSDRFFAERPEGSVSTLKIQRTQQEDSAVYLCASSLVAGRDTEAFFGQGTRLTVV.

V and J are TRBV6-1 and TRBJ2-2; D is unclear. This CDR3 contains 13 residues. With 8 bases removed from V and 0 bases from J, the gap between germline ends came to 7 bases. Germline-derived CDR1 and CDR2 are MNHNS and SASEGT. The CDR3 nucleotides read TGTGCCAGCTTCTTCGCGAACACCGGGGAGCTGTTTTTT. It codes for CASFFANTGELFF.

In its sample, this clone was seen a few times. The chain links TRBV4-3 to TRBJ2-7, with TRBD1 identical over 7 bases. Germline V gives CDR1 LGHNA, CDR2 YSLEER. This CDR3 spans 16 amino acids. V was clipped by 0 bases and J by 0 bases; unmatched bases: 5. CDR3 in amino acids: CASSQDLSGGSYEQYF. The CDR3 bases are TGCGCCAGCAGCCAAGATCTCTCAGGGGGCTCCTACGAGCAGTACTTC.

This clone was recorded a few times. The chain carries TRBV6-5 and TRBJ1-2, with 11 bases matching TRBD1. V shed 2 bases and J 4 bases; nucleotides not matched to a gene: 6. The germline gives CDR1 MNHEY, CDR2 SVGAGI. The CDR3 contains 16 residues. CDR3 protein: CASSYKSGTGGYGYTF. CDR3 bases: TGTGCCAGCAGTTACAAAAGCGGGACAGGGGGCTATGGCTACACCTTC.

As to this clone: The sample has other DNA sequences that encode this CDR3 too. Written as DNA, the CDR3 is TGTGCCAGCAGCTTACACTACGAGCAGTACTTC. Translation: CASSLHYEQYF. The chain couples TRBV5-6 to TRBJ2-7; no reliable D call. CDR3 length equals 11 residues. Trimming pared 2 bases from V and 3 bases from J, leaving 3 bases between. Per germline, CDR1 SGHDT and CDR2 YYEEEE.

The chain links TRBV5-4 to TRBJ1-6, with D hard to call. CDR1 and CDR2 (germline): SGHNT, YYREEE (reference sequence). V was pared by 2 bases and J by 10 bases, with 13 bases between. This CDR3 contains 14 residues. The CDR3: CASSLPALGSPLHF. Written as DNA, the CDR3 is TGTGCCAGCAGCTTACCAGCCTTGGGCTCACCCCTCCACTTT.

This clone was counted a few times. The chain combines TRBV21-1 with TRBJ2-7; TRBD1 was called by the table and not checked on the DNA. TRBV21-1 is labeled a pseudogene. This CDR3 spans 16 amino acids. The CDR3 loop reads CASSKEDGTGSYEQYF. The CDR3 nucleotides read TGTGCCAGCAGCAAAGAGGATGGGACAGGGTCCTACGAGCAGTACTTC.

This chain uses TRBV2 with TRBJ1-6; D unclear. Germline V CDR1 and CDR2: SNHLY, FYNNEI. This CDR3 contains 14 residues. This chain's CDR3 is CARGSSSYNSPLHF. CDR3 coding DNA: TGTGCTAGAGGGAGCAGCTCCTATAATTCACCCCTCCACTTT.

V gene TRBV5-1 combines with J gene TRBJ2-7; D may be TRBD1 (5 bases). The V end lost 2 bases, the J end lost 4 bases, and 16 bases lay between the germline ends. Germline V gene sequence: CDR1 SGHRS, CDR2 YFSETQ. The CDR3 extends over 15 amino acids. CDR3 amino acids: CASSFVGHVGYEQYF. The CDR3 DNA sequence: TGCGCCAGCAGCTTTGTAGGACACGTCGGATACGAGCAGTACTTC.

The chain is built from TRBV29-1 and TRBJ1-1; TRBD1 is a possible D gene (5 bases). This CDR3 spans 12 amino acids. Trimming took off 5 bases at V and 4 bases at J, with 11 bases between the two ends. CDR1 is SQVTM, CDR2 ANQGSEA, per germline. The CDR3 is CSVCREATEAFF. CDR3 coding DNA: TGCAGCGTTTGCAGGGAGGCCACTGAAGCTTTCTTT.